This T cell receptor beta chain is from a study of cytomegalovirus exposure and HLA in healthy donors. PCR employed 60 Vbeta and 13 Jbeta primers. Using immunoSEQ multiplex PCR, the repertoire was profiled, and TCRdb retains in-frame clones only, with some absent. The table shows 190,000 or so clones, with approximately 80% occurring only once. CDR3 length equals 16 residues. This chain joins TRBV1 and TRBJ1-4. TRBV1 is flagged as a pseudogene. This TCR was sampled from a woman aged 50 to 60 in good health and CMV-seropositive. Sequences were obtained from PBMCs. CDR3 sequence: CTSSQGMGGENEKLFF. The CDR3 region has the DNA TGCACCAGCAGCCAAGGTATGGGGGGGGAGAATGAAAAACTGTTTTTT.